The 8 T cell receptor beta chains reported below all come from one sample, sequenced in a study of CD8+ T cells in alopecia areata. RNA was isolated and reverse transcribed to cDNA, the sequencing template. Here immunoSEQ multiplex PCR was the method, and the copy in TCRdb shows in-frame clones only, minus some. The sample lists 150,000 to 250,000 clones, roughly three fifths occurring once. As for treatment: oral pan-JAK inhibitor, 5-10 mg twice daily. This specimen consisted of CD4+ T cells sorted from blood, obtained at week 4, from a patient treated with tofacitinib. The receptors derive from a human donor with alopecia areata.

V and J are TRBV5-4 and TRBJ2-7; D is unclear. In germline, CDR1 is SGHNT, CDR2 YYREEE (reference sequence). This CDR3 comprises 13 residues. Trimming cost V 4 bases and J 5 bases, with 13 bases left between them. In DNA, the CDR3 is TGTGCCAGCAGCCTAGACACGGTCCACGAGCAGTACTTC. Translation: CASSLDTVHEQYF.

This sequence joins TRBV7-2 and TRBJ2-5, with 9 bases aligning to TRBD2. Germline CDR1 reads SGHTA; CDR2 reads FQGNSA. V dropped 3 bases and J dropped 4; count of bases not matched to a gene: 9. The CDR3 spans 16 residues. CDR3 residues: CASSFGGGAAPETQYF. The CDR3 region has the DNA TGTGCCAGCAGCTTTGGCGGGGGGGCGGCCCCAGAGACCCAGTACTTC.

J is TRBJ1-6 and V is TRBV2; 8 nucleotides line up with TRBD1. The V gene end was trimmed by 10 bases and the J gene end by 7 bases; junction bases not matched to a gene: 6. This CDR3 comprises 13 residues. The germline V gene has CDR1 SNHLY and CDR2 FYNNEI. The CDR3 bases are TGTGCCACCCGCGGACAGGGAAATTCACCCCTCCACTTT. It yields the protein CATRGQGNSPLHF. The full variable domain, completed using reference TRBV2 and TRBJ1-6, is EPEVTQTPSHQVTQMGQEVILRCVPISNHLYFYWYRQILGQKVEFLVSFYNNEISEKSEIFDDQFSVERPDGSNFTLKIRSTKLEDSAMYFCATRGQGNSPLHFGNGTRLTVT.

The V and J genes are TRBV30 and TRBJ2-7; D unresolved. Trimming removed 0 bases from V and 2 bases from J, with 11 bases in between. This CDR3 is built from 14 residues. The germline V gene has CDR1 GTSNPN and CDR2 SVGIG (reference sequence). CDR3 sequence (DNA): TGTGCCTGGAGTGTACGGGTGTGGCCCTACGAGCAGTACTTC. This encodes CAWSVRVWPYEQYF.

The V call is TRBV19, the J call TRBJ1-1; D is ambiguous. The V end lost 7 bases, the J end lost 1 base, and 10 bases lay between the germline ends. CDR1 and CDR2 from the germline V gene are LNHDA and SQIVND (reference sequence). The CDR3 has 13 amino acids. The CDR3, as DNA: TGTGCCAGTACCTCTCGAAGGAACACTGAAGCTTTCTTT. As protein: CASTSRRNTEAFF.

This clone has a handful of counts. CDR3 nucleotides: TGTGCCAGCAGTAAAGGGACAGGGGGGCCCTATGGCTACACCTTC. Translated: CASSKGTGGPYGYTF. The chain recombines TRBV11-2 with TRBJ1-2; 11 nucleotides align to TRBD1. V gave up 6 bases and J gave up 4 bases; unmatched junction bases: 7. The germline V gene has CDR1 SGHAT and CDR2 FQNNGV. This CDR3 has 15 amino acids.

Comments on this clone: The germline gene is not matched at one end of the junction; a read error may be the cause. This chain joins TRBV7-9 and TRBJ1-2, with D tentatively TRBD1 (5 bases). From germline, CDR1 is SEHNR and CDR2 FQNEAQ (reference sequence). The CDR3 sequence is 9 residues long. CDR3 nucleotide sequence: TGTGCCAGCAGCCCGGGACTTTTCTTC. This gives the protein CASSPGLFF.

In this sample, this clone turned up a few times. The rearrangement links TRBV4-1 to TRBJ2-5; 8 bases map to TRBD2. Trimming took 5 bases from V and 5 from J; bases not matched to a gene: 4. The CDR3 consists of 13 residues. The germline gives CDR1 MGHRA, CDR2 YSYEKL. The CDR3 coding sequence is TGCGCCAGCAGCTGGACTAGCATTGAGACCCAGTACTTC. It is translated as CASSWTSIETQYF.